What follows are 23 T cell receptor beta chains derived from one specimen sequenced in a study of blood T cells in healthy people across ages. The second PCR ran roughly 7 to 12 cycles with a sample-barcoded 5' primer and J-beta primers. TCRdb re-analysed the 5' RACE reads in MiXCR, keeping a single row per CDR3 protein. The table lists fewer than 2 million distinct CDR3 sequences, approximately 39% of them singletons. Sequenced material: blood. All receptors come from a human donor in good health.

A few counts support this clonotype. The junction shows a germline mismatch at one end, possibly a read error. The CDR3 sequence is CASSLSRDRVIYGYIF. In DNA form, the CDR3 reads TGTGCCAGCAGCTTATCCCGGGACAGGGTAATCTATGGCTACATCTTC. The chain employs TRBV7-9 and TRBJ1-2; TRBD1 agrees at 9 bases. The CDR3 has 16 residues. Germline V gene lookup returns CDR1 SEHNR and CDR2 FQNEAQ (reference sequence).

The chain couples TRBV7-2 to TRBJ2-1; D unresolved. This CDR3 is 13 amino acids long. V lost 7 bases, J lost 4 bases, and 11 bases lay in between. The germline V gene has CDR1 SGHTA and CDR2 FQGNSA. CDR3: CASNPNTYNEQFF. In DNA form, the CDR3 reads TGTGCCAGCAACCCGAACACTTACAATGAGCAGTTCTTC.

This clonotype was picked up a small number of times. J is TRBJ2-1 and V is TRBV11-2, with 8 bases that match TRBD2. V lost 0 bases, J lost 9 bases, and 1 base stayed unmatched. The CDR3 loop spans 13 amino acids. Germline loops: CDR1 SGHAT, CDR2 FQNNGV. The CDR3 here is CASSLEAGAEQFF. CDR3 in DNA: TGTGCCAGCAGCTTAGAAGCGGGAGCTGAGCAGTTCTTC.

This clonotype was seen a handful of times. CDR3 in DNA: TGCAGCGTTGATGAGGGGCTTCGGCATGAGCAGTTCTTC. This encodes CSVDEGLRHEQFF. V is TRBV29-1 and J is TRBJ2-1; D tentatively reads TRBD1 or TRBD2 (5 bases each). The germline V gene has CDR1 SQVTM and CDR2 ANQGSEA. CDR3 length: 13 residues. V lost 3 bases and J lost 8, with 14 bases in between.

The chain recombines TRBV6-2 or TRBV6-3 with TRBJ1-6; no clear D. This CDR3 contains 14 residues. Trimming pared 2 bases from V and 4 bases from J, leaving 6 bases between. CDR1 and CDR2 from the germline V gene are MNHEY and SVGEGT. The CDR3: CASSYREYNSPLHF. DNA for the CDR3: TGTGCCAGCAGTTACAGGGAATATAATTCACCCCTCCACTTT.

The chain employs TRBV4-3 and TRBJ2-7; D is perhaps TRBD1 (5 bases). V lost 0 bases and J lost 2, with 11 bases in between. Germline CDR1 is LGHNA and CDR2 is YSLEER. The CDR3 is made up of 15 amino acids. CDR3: CASSQDWARAYEQYF. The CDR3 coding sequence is TGCGCCAGCAGCCAAGATTGGGCCAGGGCCTACGAGCAGTACTTC.

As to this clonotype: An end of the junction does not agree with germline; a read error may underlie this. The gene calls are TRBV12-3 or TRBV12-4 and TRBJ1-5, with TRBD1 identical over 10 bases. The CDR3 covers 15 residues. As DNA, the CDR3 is TGTGCCTGCAGTCCAATTGGGACAGGGGATCAGCCCCAGCATTTT. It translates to CACSPIGTGDQPQHF.

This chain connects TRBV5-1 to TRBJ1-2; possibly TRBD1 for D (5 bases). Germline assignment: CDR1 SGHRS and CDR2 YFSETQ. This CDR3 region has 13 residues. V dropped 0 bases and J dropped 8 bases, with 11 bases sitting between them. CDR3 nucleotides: TGCGCCAGCAGCTTGGACAGGATGTGGGGCTACACCTTC. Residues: CASSLDRMWGYTF.

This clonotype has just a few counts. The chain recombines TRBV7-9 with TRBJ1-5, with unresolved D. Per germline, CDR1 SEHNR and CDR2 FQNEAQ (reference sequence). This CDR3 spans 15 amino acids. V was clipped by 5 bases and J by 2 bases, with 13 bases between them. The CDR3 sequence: CASSPLVTGNQPQHF. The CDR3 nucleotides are TGTGCCAGCAGCCCCCTCGTCACGGGCAATCAGCCCCAGCATTTT. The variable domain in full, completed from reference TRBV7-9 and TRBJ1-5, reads DTGVSQNPRHKITKRGQNVTFRCDPISEHNRLYWYRQTLGQGPEFLTYFQNEAQLEKSRLLSDRFSAERPKGSFSTLEIQRTEQGDSAMYLCASSPLVTGNQPQHFGDGTRLSIL.

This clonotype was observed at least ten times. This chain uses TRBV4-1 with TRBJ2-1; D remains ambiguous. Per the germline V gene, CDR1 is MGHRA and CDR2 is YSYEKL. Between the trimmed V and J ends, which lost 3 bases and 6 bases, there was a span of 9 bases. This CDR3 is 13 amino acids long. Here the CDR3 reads CASSHSRSNEQFF. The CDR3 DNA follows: TGCGCCAGCAGCCACAGCCGTTCCAATGAGCAGTTCTTC.

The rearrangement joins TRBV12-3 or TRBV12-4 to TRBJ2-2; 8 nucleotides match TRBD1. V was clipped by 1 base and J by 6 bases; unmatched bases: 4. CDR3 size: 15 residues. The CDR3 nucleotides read TGTGCCAGCAGTTTAGGGACAGGGATCTCCGGGGAGCTGTTTTTT. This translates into CASSLGTGISGELFF.

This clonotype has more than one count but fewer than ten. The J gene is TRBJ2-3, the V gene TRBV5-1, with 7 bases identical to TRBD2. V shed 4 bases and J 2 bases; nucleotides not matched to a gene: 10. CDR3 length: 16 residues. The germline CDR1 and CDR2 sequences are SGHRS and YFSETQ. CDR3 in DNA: TGCGCCAGCAGCCTGAAAACAGCGGGAACCACAGATACGCAGTATTTT. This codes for CASSLKTAGTTDTQYF.

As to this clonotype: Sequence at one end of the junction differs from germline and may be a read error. CDR3 amino acids: CASSEYGQITDF. CDR3 nucleotide sequence: TGTGCCAGCAGTGAATACGGACAGATCACGGACTTC. The chain combines TRBV25-1 with TRBJ2-7; tentatively, D is TRBD1 (6 bases). The CDR3 has 12 residues. Per germline, CDR1 MGHDK and CDR2 SYGVNS.

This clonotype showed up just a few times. The CDR3 bases are TGCAGCGCATCCGGGACTAAAACGCCCTACGAGCAGTACTTC. The encoded protein is CSASGTKTPYEQYF. V gene TRBV29-1 combines with J gene TRBJ2-7; 7 nucleotides match TRBD2. This CDR3 has 14 amino acids. Germline lookup yields CDR1 SQVTM and CDR2 ANQGSEA. The V and J ends lost 7 bases and 2 bases, in that order; junction bases with no gene match: 11.

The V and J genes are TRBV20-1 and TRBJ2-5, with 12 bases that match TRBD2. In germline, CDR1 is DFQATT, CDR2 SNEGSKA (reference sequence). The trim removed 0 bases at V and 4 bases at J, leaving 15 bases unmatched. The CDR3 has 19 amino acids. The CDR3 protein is CSARDWASGRADRLETQYF. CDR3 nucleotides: TGCAGTGCTAGAGATTGGGCTAGCGGGAGGGCCGATCGCCTAGAGACCCAGTACTTC.

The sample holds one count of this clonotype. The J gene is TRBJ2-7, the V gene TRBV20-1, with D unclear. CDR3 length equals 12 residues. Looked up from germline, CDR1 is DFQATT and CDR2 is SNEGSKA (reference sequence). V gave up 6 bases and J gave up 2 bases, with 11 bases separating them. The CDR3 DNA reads TGCAGTGCGGGTAAAGAACCCTACGAGCAGTACTTC. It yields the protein CSAGKEPYEQYF.

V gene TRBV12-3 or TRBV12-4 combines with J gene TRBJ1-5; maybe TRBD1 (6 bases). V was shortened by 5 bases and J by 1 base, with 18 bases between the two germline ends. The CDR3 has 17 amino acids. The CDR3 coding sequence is TGTGCCAGCAGTCGTAACCGGGGGGGGGCCAGCAATCAGCCCCAGCATTTT. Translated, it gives CASSRNRGGASNQPQHF.

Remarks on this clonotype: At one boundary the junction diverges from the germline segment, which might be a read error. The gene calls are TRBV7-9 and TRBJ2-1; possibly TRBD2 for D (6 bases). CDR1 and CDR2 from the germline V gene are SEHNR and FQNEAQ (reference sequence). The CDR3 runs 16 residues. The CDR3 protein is CASSLGRGISYNKQFF. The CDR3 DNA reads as TGTGCCAGCAGCTTAGGCCGGGGGATCTCCTACAATAAGCAGTTCTTC.

The CDR3 bases are TGTGCCAGCAGTTCAGACTTCCGGAGCGGGCTCCAGCATTTT. This translates into CASSSDFRSGLQHF. The V and J genes are TRBV27 and TRBJ1-5; D call uncertain. V gave up 4 bases and J gave up 12 bases, with 19 bases separating them. There are 14 residues in the CDR3. Germline CDR1 and CDR2: MNHEY and SMNVEV (reference sequence).

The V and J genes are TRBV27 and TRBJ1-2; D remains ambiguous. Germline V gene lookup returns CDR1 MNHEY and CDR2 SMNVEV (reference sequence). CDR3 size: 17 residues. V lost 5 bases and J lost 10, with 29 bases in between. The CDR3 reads CASSPSPAGFQRDDYTF. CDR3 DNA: TGTGCCAGCAGTCCCAGCCCGGCCGGTTTCCAGAGGGATGACTACACCTTC.

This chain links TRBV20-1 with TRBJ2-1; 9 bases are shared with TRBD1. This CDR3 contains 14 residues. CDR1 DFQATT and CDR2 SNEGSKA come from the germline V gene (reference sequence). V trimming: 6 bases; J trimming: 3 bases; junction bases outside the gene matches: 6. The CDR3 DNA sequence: TGCAGTGCCGGAGTGACAGGGGGCTACAATGAGCAGTTCTTC. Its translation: CSAGVTGGYNEQFF.

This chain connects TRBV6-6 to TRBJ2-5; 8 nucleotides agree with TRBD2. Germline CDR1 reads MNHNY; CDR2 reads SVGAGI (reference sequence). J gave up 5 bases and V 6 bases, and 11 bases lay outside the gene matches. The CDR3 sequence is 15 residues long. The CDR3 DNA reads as TGTGCCAGCAGCCCCCGGGGGGGATCTACGGAGACCCAGTACTTC. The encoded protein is CASSPRGGSTETQYF.

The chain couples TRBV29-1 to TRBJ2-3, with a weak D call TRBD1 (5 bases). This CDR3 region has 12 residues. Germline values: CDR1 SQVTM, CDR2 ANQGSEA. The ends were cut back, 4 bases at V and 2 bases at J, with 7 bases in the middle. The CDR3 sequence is CSVVGHTDTQYF. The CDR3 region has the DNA TGCAGCGTTGTTGGACACACAGATACGCAGTATTTT.